This TCR beta chain was found in a study of blood T cell repertoires in COVID-19. Study context: Nucleic acid was either cDNA or gDNA, and it came from T cells, B-cell-depleted T cells, or PBMCs.

Assay used: immunoSEQ multiplex PCR; TCRdb lists only in-frame clones, some missing. Of some 260,000 clones listed, roughly 88% were seen once; the top ten hold 10%. Trimming removed 2 bases at V and 4 bases at J, with 12 bases between. The germline V gene encodes CDR1 SGHNT and CDR2 YYREEE (reference sequence). The CDR3 contains 14 residues. This chain joins TRBV5-4 and TRBJ2-5; perhaps TRBD2 as D (6 bases). The source of this sequence is a woman in her 70s with COVID-19, enrolled during active disease. Sequenced input: peripheral blood. The DNA for the CDR3 is TGTGCCAGCAGCTTTGCGGGGAGAGGAGAGACCCAGTACTTC. Its protein product is CASSFAGRGETQYF.